The 7 T cell receptor beta chains below all came from one sample that was sequenced in a study of cytomegalovirus exposure and HLA in healthy donors. A multiplex PCR was run with 60 Vbeta primers and 13 Jbeta primers. This table comes from immunoSEQ multiplex PCR, and its TCRdb copy is limited to in-frame clones, with some not included. The table shows 200,000 to 250,000 clones, with approximately 88% occurring only once. Sequencing was performed on PBMCs. The receptors derive from a boy younger than 10 in good health and CMV-seronegative.

J is TRBJ2-1 and V is TRBV7-9, with 9 bases fitting TRBD2. In germline, CDR1 is SEHNR, CDR2 FQNEAQ (reference sequence). The CDR3 sequence is 14 residues long. V was pared by 4 bases and J by 7 bases, with 5 bases of the junction left unmatched. The CDR3 nucleotides are TGTGCCAGCAGCTCCGTAGCGGGGGCTAATGAGCAGTTCTTC. Encoded protein: CASSSVAGANEQFF.

The V gene is TRBV5-4, the J gene TRBJ2-1; 7 bases are shared with TRBD1. Germline V lookup: CDR1 SGHNT, CDR2 YYREEE (reference sequence). The CDR3 is 17 residues long. After removal of 0 bases from V and 4 bases from J, the junction contained 10 bases not matched to a gene. Here the CDR3 reads CASSLARGIGSYNEQFF. In DNA, the CDR3 is TGTGCCAGCAGCTTGGCCAGGGGGATCGGGTCATACAATGAGCAGTTCTTC.

This clone was counted a single time. The chain couples TRBV29-1 to TRBJ1-1, with TRBD1 as a possible D gene (6 bases). The CDR3 sequence is 13 residues long. V was trimmed by 6 bases and J by 0 bases, leaving 11 bases between them. CDR1 is SQVTM and CDR2 is ANQGSEA in the germline V gene. The CDR3: CSVGGLMNTEAFF. CDR3 bases: TGCAGCGTGGGGGGGCTAATGAACACTGAAGCTTTCTTT.

The chain uses TRBV2 and TRBJ2-5; 11 bases align to TRBD2. Trimming removed 5 bases from V and 5 bases from J; junction bases left unmatched: 10. Germline values: CDR1 SNHLY, CDR2 FYNNEI. The CDR3 extends over 16 amino acids. CDR3 amino acids: CASSPMGASGGETQYF. The CDR3 nucleotides read TGTGCCAGCAGTCCAATGGGGGCTAGCGGGGGGGAGACCCAGTACTTC.

The chain recombines TRBV6-1 with TRBJ2-1; 12 bases align to TRBD2. The CDR3 has 15 residues. Germline assignment: CDR1 MNHNS and CDR2 SASEGT. Trimming cost V 5 bases and J 6 bases; bases outside gene matches: 5. CDR3 loop: CASSRLAGEPNEQFF. Here the CDR3 DNA reads TGTGCCAGCAGTCGACTAGCGGGAGAACCCAATGAGCAGTTCTTC.

J is TRBJ2-5 and V is TRBV2; no clear D gene. Trimming shortened V by 2 bases and J by 10 bases, and 8 bases separated the two germline ends. The CDR3 runs to 11 residues. Germline CDR1 reads SNHLY; CDR2 reads FYNNEI. The DNA of the CDR3 is TGTGCCAGCAGTGAATCCAGTGGCCAGTACTTC. This encodes CASSESSGQYF.

This chain uses TRBV7-9 with TRBJ2-5, with 7 bases matching TRBD1. Germline CDR1 is SEHNR and CDR2 is FQNEAQ (reference sequence). Unmatched junction bases numbered 7, after V lost 11 bases and J lost 1 base. CDR3 size: 13 residues. CDR3 sequence: CARVGDSQETQYF. The CDR3 DNA reads TGTGCCCGAGTGGGGGACAGCCAAGAGACCCAGTACTTC.